This TCR beta chain came from a study of CD8 T cells in ankylosing spondylitis. CDR1 and CDR2 from the germline V gene are MRHNA and SNTAGT. The germline V and J ends were trimmed by 8 bases and 2 bases, with 11 bases remaining between them. This CDR3 has 13 residues. Quantitative molecular-barcoded 5'-RACE generated the TCR beta libraries. TCRdb re-analysed the 5' RACE reads in MiXCR, keeping a single row per CDR3 protein. This sample has 380,000 or so distinct CDR3 sequences, with 20% found just once. This clonotype was observed a few times. Material for sequencing was blood, either unsorted or a sorted T cell fraction (not recorded which). The sequence came from a male donor with ankylosing spondylitis or in good health (not recorded which). The chain is built from TRBV6-4 and TRBJ2-3, with D uncertain. For the CDR3, the DNA is TGTGCCAGCGCGCCGGGCCCCACAGATACGCAGTATTTT. Protein product: CASAPGPTDTQYF.